These 5 T cell receptor beta chains came from one sample sequenced in a study of human T cells and chemical hapten exposure. From the RACE reads, TCRdb called clonotypes with MiXCR, one entry per CDR3 protein. Among 85,000 to 130,000 distinct CDR3 sequences listed, roughly 12% were seen once. The time point was: pre-sensitization, week 0. Treatment defined: therapeutic diphenylcyclopropenone sensitization with weekly scalp DPC. The sample was whole blood, taken in connection with sensitization to the hapten diphenylcyclopropenone (DPC). These receptors all come from a woman in her 50s with alopecia areata. Some clones in this sample may be carry-over from other donors' samples.

Remarks on this clonotype: A read error may produce the germline difference seen at one junction end. The rearrangement links TRBV4-3 to TRBJ1-6; D is unclear. The length of the CDR3 is 13 residues. The germline gives CDR1 LGHNA, CDR2 YSLEER. CDR3 protein: CASSQGHNTPLHF. CDR3 nucleotide sequence: TGCGCCAGCAGCCAAGGCCATAATACACCCCTCCACTTT.

In this sample, this clonotype turned up many times. This chain uses TRBV18 with TRBJ1-1; a weak D match, TRBD1 (6 bases). V shed 3 bases and J shed 3 bases, with 14 bases lying between them. Germline V gives CDR1 KGHSH, CDR2 LQKENI. The CDR3 extends over 15 amino acids. As DNA, the CDR3 is TGTGCCAGCTCACCTTCGGTTGGGGGCTACACTGAAGCTTTCTTT. Its translation is CASSPSVGGYTEAFF.

The chain carries TRBV7-6 and TRBJ1-5; D is ambiguous. The V gene lost 5 bases and the J gene lost 0 bases, with 11 bases spanning the gap. Germline-derived CDR1 and CDR2 are SGHVS and FNYEAQ. This CDR3 region has 15 residues. The CDR3 reads CASSQGQYSNQPQHF. CDR3 in DNA: TGTGCCAGCAGCCAAGGGCAGTATAGCAATCAGCCCCAGCATTTT.

At least ten counts were recorded for this clonotype. Mismatch with germline at one junction end may stem from a read error. V gene TRBV3-1 combines with J gene TRBJ2-1; 10 bases map to TRBD2. The CDR3 has 12 residues. CDR1 and CDR2 (germline): LGHDT, YNNKEL (reference sequence). CDR3 sequence: CASSQSSGSRVF. The CDR3 coding sequence is TGTGCCAGCAGCCAGTCTAGCGGGAGTCGGGTCTTC.

The CDR3 loop is CASSKSKAASTDTQYF. CDR3 DNA sequence: TGTGCCAGCAGCAAGTCAAAAGCGGCTAGCACAGATACGCAGTATTTT. The chain recombines TRBV21-1 with TRBJ2-3. TRBV21-1 is reported as a pseudogene. CDR3 size: 16 residues.